This entry features one TCR beta chain sequence. This receptor's antigen is unknown. Per-nucleotide qualities are absent, and no much larger clonotype sits a single base away. Reading the label with the study, this specimen's time point is: cycle 1 day 1 (C1D1), immediately before nivolumab initiation. Every trial patient had relapsed after autologous stem cell transplantation, and cohorts A, B and C differed in prior brentuximab vedotin exposure. The trial cohort was composed of 55 to 65 patients with relapsed/refractory classical Hodgkin lymphoma, for whom complete response, partial response or progressive disease was recorded as best overall response. Trial patients were treated with single-agent nivolumab in the multi-cohort phase II CheckMate 205 trial. An independent review committee assessed best overall response using the 2007 International Working Group response criteria. Trial PBMCs were collected immediately before nivolumab initiation (C1D1) and during therapy at cycle 2 day 1 and cycle 4 day 1. After peripheral blood was drawn into 8 mL Vacutainer Cell Preparation Tubes, PBMCs were isolated by centrifugation and then cryopreserved.

These data come from a study of PD-1 blockade in classical Hodgkin lymphoma (dated by TCRdb to 2018 to 2020). As for the study more broadly: Nivolumab dosing was 3 mg/kg intravenously every 2 weeks, continuing until either disease progression or unacceptable toxicity. The study used CyTOF and TCR beta sequencing to define a peripheral blood immune signature of response to PD-1 blockade in classical Hodgkin lymphoma.

Broader findings and caveats from the paper: CD4+ but not CD8+ TCR diversity rose significantly by C4D1 (p=0.0027 vs p=0.16), most apparent in complete responders (p=0.02). Lower diversity was observed in patients in whom nivolumab was started less than 1 year after ASCT, and these patients were excluded from later analyses so that confounding by immune reconstitution would be avoided. Among trial patients, those achieving complete response had baseline diversity similar to that of newly diagnosed patients, while diversity was significantly lower in partial responders and progressors. Newly diagnosed patients were reported to have lower baseline TCR diversity than healthy donors, and relapsed/refractory patients were reported to have lower baseline TCR diversity still. The study was limited to a single clinical trial cohort, and causes of repertoire differences, possibly disease activity or prior therapy, remained undefined.

Via the germline V gene (reference sequence), CDR1 is LNHDA and CDR2 SQIVND. The CDR3 numbers 15 residues from cysteine through phenylalanine. Only the CDR3 region is kept as DNA, spanning 45 bases read in frame from base 1. V sheds 4 bases and J sheds 5 bases, leaving 15 bases between their ends. The Qiagen DNeasy kit was used to extract genomic DNA from unsorted PBMCs and from the negatively selected CD4+ and CD8+ fractions. TCR beta CDR3 regions were subjected to amplification by immunoSEQ multiplex PCR with primers that anneal to V and J segments. A synthetic immune receptor repertoire was used to minimize amplification bias, and any remaining bias was removed computationally after sequencing. As for the original processing: Custom Python scripts were used to quantify repertoire diversity as the Shannon entropy index. Unsorted, CD4+ and CD8+ repertoires were examined separately, except in combined analyses, for which CD4+ and CD8+ sequences were merged in silico. Clonal expansion was defined as a frequency increase of at least 2-fold after treatment compared with C1D1, and clones undetected at baseline were assigned a pseudocount of 0.5. Clones with 0 or 1 copy at C1D1 were defined as singleton clones, while clones with 2 or more copies were defined as non-singleton clones. Clones expanded in unsorted samples were annotated as CD4+, CD8+ or unknown by matching protein sequences in sorted samples from the same patient. Diversity changes from C1D1 to C4D1 were tested in paired samples using Wilcoxon tests. In its TCRdb copy, this immuneACCESS table keeps in-frame sequences only and misses some clones. Where compared with another copy, unresolved V genes explain less than half of these, and the others have no known cause. For V, J and clone size, that table is used; D and trimming come from the DNA. A total of some 18,000 clones appear in this sample, 65% to 90% of them only once. 24% of the sample goes to the ten largest clones.

The rearranged segments are TRBV19 and TRBJ1-5, with a weak D call of TRBD1 (6 bases match). The starting material was peripheral blood mononuclear cells (PBMCs), obtained at baseline. The receptor was isolated from a human donor with classical Hodgkin lymphoma. In nucleotides, the sequence is TGTGCCAGTAGTAGACAGGACTTATCTTATCAGCCCCAGCATTTT. Translated, it reads CASSRQDLSYQPQHF.